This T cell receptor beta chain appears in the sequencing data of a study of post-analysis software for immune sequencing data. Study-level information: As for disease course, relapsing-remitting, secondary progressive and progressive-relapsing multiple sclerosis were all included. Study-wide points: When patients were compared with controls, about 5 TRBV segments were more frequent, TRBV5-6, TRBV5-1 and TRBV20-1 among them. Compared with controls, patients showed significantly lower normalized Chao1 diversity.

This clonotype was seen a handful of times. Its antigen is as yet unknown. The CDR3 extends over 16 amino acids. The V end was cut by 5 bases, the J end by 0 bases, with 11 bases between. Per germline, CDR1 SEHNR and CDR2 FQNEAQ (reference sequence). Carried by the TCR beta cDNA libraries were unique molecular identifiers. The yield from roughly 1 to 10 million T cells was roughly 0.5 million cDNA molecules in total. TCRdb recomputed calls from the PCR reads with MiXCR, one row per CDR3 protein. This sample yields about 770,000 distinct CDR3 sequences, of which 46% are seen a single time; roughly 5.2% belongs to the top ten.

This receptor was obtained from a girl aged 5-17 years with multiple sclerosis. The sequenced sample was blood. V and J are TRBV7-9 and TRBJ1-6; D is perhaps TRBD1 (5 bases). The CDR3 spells CASSGPGSSYNSPLHF. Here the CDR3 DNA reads TGTGCCAGCAGCGGTCCAGGGAGCTCCTATAATTCACCCCTCCACTTT.